This is a list of T cell receptor beta chains from one sample in a study of blood T cell repertoires in COVID-19. Here immunoSEQ multiplex PCR was the method, and the copy in TCRdb shows in-frame clones only, minus some. Among about 480,000 clones listed, around 89% were seen once. Sequences were obtained from peripheral blood. The receptors stem from a woman aged 50 to 60 with COVID-19, enrolled during active disease. Both conserved end residues are part of each CDR3. The order of the fields is D gene, V gene, J gene, clone size, CDR3 protein, CDR3 DNA. D genes are given only for firm matches. A clone size is listed for some rows: how often the clone was seen (once, few, many), or a class if it is expanded.

D: TRBD1
V: TRBV4-1
J: TRBJ1-5
size: NA
CDR3: CASSQSGQGSQPQHF
DNA: TGCGCCAGCAGCCAATCAGGACAGGGAAGTCAGCCCCAGCATTTT

D: TRBD1
V: TRBV10-3
J: TRBJ1-5
size: NA
CDR3: CAISDGTGRDQPQHF
DNA: TGTGCCATCAGTGATGGGACAGGGAGGGATCAGCCCCAGCATTTT

D: TRBD1
V: TRBV5-8
J: TRBJ1-4
size: NA
CDR3: CASSFWAGGDEKLFF
DNA: TGTGCCAGCAGCTTTTGGGCAGGGGGCGACGAAAAACTGTTTTTT

D: TRBD1
V: TRBV30
J: TRBJ2-7
size: NA
CDR3: CAWSPGQGNEQYF
DNA: TGTGCCTGGAGTCCGGGACAGGGAAATGAGCAGTACTTC

D: NA
V: TRBV19
J: TRBJ1-5
size: NA
CDR3: CASSIWAIGGQPQHF
DNA: TGTGCCAGTAGTATTTGGGCAATCGGGGGACAGCCCCAGCATTTT

D: NA
V: TRBV5-1
J: TRBJ2-2
size: NA
CDR3: CASSFDGGTGELFF
DNA: TGCGCCAGCAGCTTTGACGGGGGAACCGGGGAGCTGTTTTTT

D: NA
V: TRBV27
J: TRBJ2-1
size: NA
CDR3: CASSSLQGPQTNPYNEQFF
DNA: TGTGCCAGCAGTTCTTTGCAGGGGCCGCAAACCAACCCCTACAATGAGCAGTTCTTC

D: TRBD2
V: TRBV11-1
J: TRBJ2-2
size: NA
CDR3: CASRRRASGNTGELFF
DNA: TGTGCCAGCAGACGTCGCGCTAGCGGGAACACCGGGGAGCTGTTTTTT

D: NA
V: TRBV30
J: TRBJ2-7
size: once
CDR3: CAWSNLRGIREQYF
DNA: TGTGCCTGGAGTAACCTTAGGGGGATTCGGGAGCAGTACTTC

D: TRBD1
V: TRBV6-5
J: TRBJ1-2
size: NA
CDR3: CASNQGANYGYTF
DNA: TGTGCCAGCAACCAGGGGGCTAACTATGGCTACACCTTC

D: NA
V: TRBV19
J: TRBJ1-2
size: NA
CDR3: CAVNSGQLNYGYTF
DNA: TGTGCCGTCAACTCAGGACAGCTTAACTATGGCTACACCTTC

D: TRBD1
V: TRBV10-3
J: TRBJ1-5
size: NA
CDR3: CATGTGDQPQHF
DNA: TGTGCCACCGGGACAGGGGATCAGCCCCAGCATTTT

D: NA
V: TRBV18
J: TRBJ1-1
size: NA
CDR3: CASSPPQGMNTEAFF
DNA: TGTGCCAGCTCACCACCTCAGGGTATGAACACTGAAGCTTTCTTT

D: NA
V: TRBV30
J: TRBJ1-3
size: NA
CDR3: CACLRGNTIYF
DNA: TGTGCCTGCCTCAGGGGAAACACCATATATTTT

D: TRBD2
V: TRBV27
J: TRBJ2-1
size: NA
CDR3: CASSIRLAGGNNEQFF
DNA: TGTGCCAGCAGTATCAGACTAGCGGGGGGGAACAATGAGCAGTTCTTC

D: NA
V: TRBV2
J: TRBJ1-1
size: NA
CDR3: CASSLRDTEAFF
DNA: TGTGCCAGCAGCCTCCGGGACACAGAAGCTTTCTTT

D: NA
V: TRBV19
J: TRBJ1-6
size: few
CDR3: CASSIRPVNNSPLHF
DNA: TGTGCCAGTAGTATCAGGCCAGTAAATAATTCACCCCTCCACTTT

D: TRBD1
V: TRBV18
J: TRBJ2-4
size: few
CDR3: CASSPRLGQGGSNIQYF
DNA: TGTGCCAGCTCACCGCGATTGGGACAGGGAGGGTCGAACATTCAGTACTTC

D: TRBD1
V: TRBV5-1
J: TRBJ2-1
size: NA
CDR3: CASSQTGTYNEQFF
DNA: TGCGCCAGCAGCCAGACAGGGACCTACAATGAGCAGTTCTTC

D: NA
V: TRBV25-1
J: TRBJ2-3
size: NA
CDR3: CASSEVDGEQQYF
DNA: TGTGCCAGCAGTGAAGTGGATGGAGAGCAGCAGTATTTT

D: TRBD1
V: TRBV30
J: TRBJ1-2
size: once
CDR3: CAWIPGGGYGYTF
DNA: TGTGCCTGGATCCCAGGGGGCGGCTATGGCTACACCTTC

D: TRBD1
V: TRBV9
J: TRBJ1-5
size: NA
CDR3: CASSRGTGEQPQHF
DNA: TGTGCCAGCAGTCGTGGGACAGGGGAACAGCCCCAGCATTTT

D: NA
V: TRBV11-1
J: TRBJ1-5
size: NA
CDR3: CASGPIGGENQPQHF
DNA: TGTGCCAGCGGCCCCATAGGGGGGGAAAATCAGCCCCAGCATTTT

D: TRBD1
V: TRBV5-1
J: TRBJ1-2
size: NA
CDR3: CASSPGTGGGYTF
DNA: TGCGCCAGCAGCCCCGGGACAGGGGGCGGCTACACCTTC

D: NA
V: TRBV10-3
J: TRBJ2-2
size: NA
CDR3: CAISEIEGAGTGELFF
DNA: TGTGCCATCAGTGAGATCGAAGGGGCGGGGACCGGGGAGCTGTTTTTT

D: NA
V: TRBV6-5
J: TRBJ2-2
size: NA
CDR3: CASRLIGTGELFF
DNA: TGTGCCAGCAGGTTAATCGGCACCGGGGAGCTGTTTTTT

D: TRBD1
V: TRBV6-2/TRBV6-3
J: TRBJ1-2
size: NA
CDR3: CASSPELPDQGAYFYGYTF
DNA: TGTGCCAGCAGTCCCGAATTACCAGATCAGGGGGCCTACTTCTATGGCTACACCTTC

D: TRBD2
V: TRBV13
J: TRBJ2-2
size: NA
CDR3: CASAGTRNTGELFF
DNA: TGTGCCAGCGCCGGGACTAGGAACACCGGGGAGCTGTTTTTT

D: NA
V: TRBV9
J: TRBJ2-1
size: NA
CDR3: CASARPGVNEQFF
DNA: TGTGCCTCCGCCAGGCCCGGGGTAAATGAGCAGTTCTTC

D: NA
V: TRBV25-1
J: TRBJ2-3
size: NA
CDR3: CASSEGSSWAITQYF
DNA: TGTGCCAGCAGTGAAGGATCAAGTTGGGCCATAACGCAGTATTTT

D: NA
V: TRBV6-5
J: TRBJ2-1
size: NA
CDR3: CASRAVSSYNEQFF
DNA: TGTGCCAGCAGAGCCGTTAGCTCCTACAATGAGCAGTTCTTC

D: NA
V: TRBV5-1
J: TRBJ1-2
size: NA
CDR3: CASSLESFNYGYTF
DNA: TGCGCCAGCAGCTTGGAATCTTTTAACTATGGCTACACCTTC